These T cell receptor beta chains were read from a single sample in a study of blood T cell repertoires in COVID-19. Clones were read by immunoSEQ multiplex PCR, and TCRdb kept only the in-frame ones, dropping some. The table includes approximately 210,000 clones, 80% to 90% detected once. Sequences were obtained from peripheral blood. These receptors were obtained from a woman between 45 and 65 years old with acute or convalescent COVID-19. Both conserved end residues are part of each CDR3. The order of the fields is D gene, J gene, V gene, clone size, CDR3 DNA, CDR3 protein. A D gene is named only where the DNA matches it firmly. Rows may omit the clone size; those that give it use once, few, many or a size class.

d_gene: TRBD2; j_gene: TRBJ2-3; v_gene: TRBV5-1; abundance: .; CDR3nt: TGCGCCAGCAGCTCGAGGGGACTAGCGGGTGATACGCAGTATTTT; CDR3aa: CASSSRGLAGDTQYF
d_gene: TRBD1; j_gene: TRBJ2-7; v_gene: TRBV10-3; abundance: once; CDR3nt: TGTGCCATCAGTGAGAATAAGAGGGGGCGGTACGAGCAGTACTTC; CDR3aa: CAISENKRGRYEQYF
d_gene: .; j_gene: TRBJ2-1; v_gene: TRBV25-1; abundance: .; CDR3nt: TGTGCCAGCAGCCCCGGCAGGCTCCGTAATGAGCAGTTCTTC; CDR3aa: CASSPGRLRNEQFF
d_gene: .; j_gene: TRBJ1-1; v_gene: TRBV19; abundance: .; CDR3nt: TGTGCCAGTAGTATGCGAGGAGGGGTAATGAACACTGAAGCTTTCTTT; CDR3aa: CASSMRGGVMNTEAFF
d_gene: .; j_gene: TRBJ1-5; v_gene: TRBV19; abundance: .; CDR3nt: TGTGCCAGTAGTTACAGGGAAAATCAGCCCCAGCATTTT; CDR3aa: CASSYRENQPQHF
d_gene: TRBD1; j_gene: TRBJ1-1; v_gene: TRBV5-1; abundance: .; CDR3nt: TGCGCCAGCAGCGAAGGACAGGGGAACACTGAAGCTTTCTTT; CDR3aa: CASSEGQGNTEAFF
d_gene: TRBD1; j_gene: TRBJ1-1; v_gene: TRBV3-1/TRBV3-2; abundance: .; CDR3nt: TGTGCCAGCAGCTTATGGACAGGGGATCCGTCGGGATCTGAAGCTTTCTTT; CDR3aa: CASSLWTGDPSGSEAFF
d_gene: .; j_gene: TRBJ2-6; v_gene: TRBV2; abundance: .; CDR3nt: TGTGCCAACTGGCAGGGGCCGAGCTCTGGGGCCAACGTCCTGACTTTC; CDR3aa: CANWQGPSSGANVLTF
d_gene: .; j_gene: TRBJ1-5; v_gene: TRBV7-2; abundance: .; CDR3nt: TGTGCCAGCAGCAGACAGGGCAATCAGCCCCAGCATTTT; CDR3aa: CASSRQGNQPQHF
d_gene: .; j_gene: TRBJ1-1; v_gene: TRBV30; abundance: once; CDR3nt: TGTGCCTGGAGTGTACGGAGGGACACTGAAGCTTTCTTT; CDR3aa: CAWSVRRDTEAFF
d_gene: .; j_gene: TRBJ1-4; v_gene: TRBV19; abundance: once; CDR3nt: TGTGCCAGTAGCCCGACAGTCTCTGAAAAGCTGTTTTTT; CDR3aa: CASSPTVSEKLFF
d_gene: TRBD1; j_gene: TRBJ1-6; v_gene: TRBV5-1; abundance: .; CDR3nt: TGCGCCAGCAGCTCGGGACAGGGGTCTAATTCACCCCTCCACTTT; CDR3aa: CASSSGQGSNSPLHF
d_gene: .; j_gene: TRBJ2-3; v_gene: TRBV30; abundance: .; CDR3nt: TGTGCCTGGAGTGTACTGTCCAATACGCAGTATTTT; CDR3aa: CAWSVLSNTQYF
d_gene: TRBD1; j_gene: TRBJ1-6; v_gene: TRBV6-5; abundance: .; CDR3nt: TGTGCCAGCAGTTATGACAGGGGGGGTTCACCCCTCCACTTT; CDR3aa: CASSYDRGGSPLHF
d_gene: TRBD2; j_gene: TRBJ2-3; v_gene: TRBV9; abundance: .; CDR3nt: TGTGCCAGCAGCCCCCGAGCGGGAGAGTCCACAGATACGCAGTATTTT; CDR3aa: CASSPRAGESTDTQYF
d_gene: TRBD1; j_gene: TRBJ1-5; v_gene: TRBV19; abundance: .; CDR3nt: TGTGCCAGTAGTACTGGACAGGCGCTCAATCAGCCCCAGCATTTT; CDR3aa: CASSTGQALNQPQHF
d_gene: .; j_gene: TRBJ2-5; v_gene: TRBV3-1/TRBV3-2; abundance: .; CDR3nt: TGTGCCAGCAGCCAAGATGTGGCTAGTATGTTGGAGACCCAGTACTTC; CDR3aa: CASSQDVASMLETQYF
d_gene: .; j_gene: TRBJ2-3; v_gene: TRBV5-1; abundance: once; CDR3nt: TGCGCCAGCAGCTTGGAATCAGGGACATGGGGAGATACGCAGTATTTT; CDR3aa: CASSLESGTWGDTQYF
d_gene: TRBD1; j_gene: TRBJ2-1; v_gene: TRBV19; abundance: .; CDR3nt: TGTGCCAGTAGTATTGGACAGGGGATCAATGAGCAGTTCTTC; CDR3aa: CASSIGQGINEQFF
d_gene: .; j_gene: TRBJ2-3; v_gene: TRBV7-8; abundance: .; CDR3nt: TGTGCCAGCCGCGGGGTGGGATTGAGAGATACGCAGTATTTT; CDR3aa: CASRGVGLRDTQYF
d_gene: .; j_gene: TRBJ2-1; v_gene: TRBV7-2; abundance: .; CDR3nt: TGTGCCAGCACCGAAAGGGGGGGCTACAATGAGCAGTTCTTC; CDR3aa: CASTERGGYNEQFF
d_gene: TRBD2; j_gene: TRBJ2-3; v_gene: TRBV3-1/TRBV3-2; abundance: .; CDR3nt: TGTGCCAGCAGCCAGGGACTAGCGGGCCCCCGCGGAACAGATACGCAGTATTTT; CDR3aa: CASSQGLAGPRGTDTQYF
d_gene: .; j_gene: TRBJ1-5; v_gene: TRBV5-1; abundance: .; CDR3nt: TGCGCCAGCAGCTTTGACACCTCCAATCAGCCCCAGCATTTT; CDR3aa: CASSFDTSNQPQHF
d_gene: .; j_gene: TRBJ2-5; v_gene: TRBV10-1; abundance: .; CDR3nt: TGCGCCAGCAGTGAAAGGTCAGGGGCTGGAGAGACCCAGTACTTC; CDR3aa: CASSERSGAGETQYF
d_gene: TRBD2; j_gene: TRBJ2-7; v_gene: TRBV5-5; abundance: .; CDR3nt: TGTGCCAGCAGCTTCTTCGCGGGGGACTACGAGCAGTACTTC; CDR3aa: CASSFFAGDYEQYF
d_gene: .; j_gene: TRBJ2-3; v_gene: TRBV5-1; abundance: .; CDR3nt: TGCGCCAGCAGCAACACAGGGACAGATACGCAGTATTTT; CDR3aa: CASSNTGTDTQYF
d_gene: TRBD2; j_gene: TRBJ2-3; v_gene: TRBV20-1; abundance: .; CDR3nt: TGCAGTGCTAGTATAGGACTAGCGACAGATACGCAGTATTTT; CDR3aa: CSASIGLATDTQYF
d_gene: .; j_gene: TRBJ1-5; v_gene: TRBV18; abundance: .; CDR3nt: TGTGCCAGCTCACCAGTAGGGGCCTCAAGCAATCAGCCCCAGCATTTT; CDR3aa: CASSPVGASSNQPQHF
d_gene: .; j_gene: TRBJ2-2; v_gene: TRBV6-5; abundance: .; CDR3nt: TGTGCCAGTACGGGACTGAACACCGGGGAGCTGTTTTTT; CDR3aa: CASTGLNTGELFF
d_gene: .; j_gene: TRBJ2-7; v_gene: TRBV27; abundance: .; CDR3nt: TGTGCCAGCAGAGGGGTCAGGGAAGGTCGCGAGCAGTACTTC; CDR3aa: CASRGVREGREQYF
d_gene: TRBD2; j_gene: TRBJ2-7; v_gene: TRBV10-1; abundance: .; CDR3nt: TGCGCCAGCAGTGCAGCGGGAGTACCCCACGAGCAGTACTTC; CDR3aa: CASSAAGVPHEQYF
d_gene: TRBD1; j_gene: TRBJ2-2; v_gene: TRBV5-1; abundance: .; CDR3nt: TGCGCCAGCAGCTTGGTTGGGACAGGGGGCTTCCGGGAGCTGTTTTTT; CDR3aa: CASSLVGTGGFRELFF
d_gene: .; j_gene: TRBJ2-5; v_gene: TRBV24-1; abundance: .; CDR3nt: TGTGCCACCAGTGACCCCGTCGTGGAGACCCAGTACTTC; CDR3aa: CATSDPVVETQYF
d_gene: TRBD1; j_gene: TRBJ1-1; v_gene: TRBV24-1; abundance: few; CDR3nt: TGTGCCACCAGTGACCCGGGACAGTCTGAAGCTTTCTTT; CDR3aa: CATSDPGQSEAFF
d_gene: TRBD1; j_gene: TRBJ1-3; v_gene: TRBV5-1; abundance: .; CDR3nt: TGCGCCAGCAGCCCAATCGACAGGGAGGCTGGAAACACCATATATTTT; CDR3aa: CASSPIDREAGNTIYF
d_gene: .; j_gene: TRBJ2-1; v_gene: TRBV3-1/TRBV3-2; abundance: .; CDR3nt: TGTGCCAGCAGCCGAGCGGTAACGAATGAGCAGTTCTTC; CDR3aa: CASSRAVTNEQFF
d_gene: TRBD2; j_gene: TRBJ2-1; v_gene: TRBV19; abundance: .; CDR3nt: TGTGCCAGTAAACTACTAGCGGGAGAGAATAATGAGCAGTTCTTC; CDR3aa: CASKLLAGENNEQFF
d_gene: .; j_gene: TRBJ2-3; v_gene: TRBV14; abundance: .; CDR3nt: TGTGCCAGCAGCCAAGTCTGGTCTACCAGCACAGATACGCAGTATTTT; CDR3aa: CASSQVWSTSTDTQYF
d_gene: .; j_gene: TRBJ2-1; v_gene: TRBV24-1; abundance: .; CDR3nt: TGTGCCACCAGTGGGACAGCCGAAAACAACAATGAGCAGTTCTTC; CDR3aa: CATSGTAENNNEQFF
d_gene: .; j_gene: TRBJ2-1; v_gene: TRBV6-4; abundance: .; CDR3nt: TGTGCCAGCAGCGCGGTTTCGAGCTCCTACAATGAGCAGTTCTTC; CDR3aa: CASSAVSSSYNEQFF
d_gene: TRBD1; j_gene: TRBJ2-1; v_gene: TRBV24-1; abundance: .; CDR3nt: TGTGCCACCAGTGACCCTCCCGGGACAGGGTTTGGGAATGAGCAGTTCTTC; CDR3aa: CATSDPPGTGFGNEQFF
d_gene: TRBD2; j_gene: TRBJ2-5; v_gene: TRBV4-2; abundance: .; CDR3nt: TGTGCCAGCAGCCAAGGAGGAGCGGGAGCCCAAGAGACCCAGTACTTC; CDR3aa: CASSQGGAGAQETQYF
d_gene: .; j_gene: TRBJ2-7; v_gene: TRBV1; abundance: .; CDR3nt: TGCACCAGCTTGTTTTGGTCCGAGACCTACGAGCAGTACTTC; CDR3aa: CTSLFWSETYEQYF
d_gene: TRBD2; j_gene: TRBJ2-3; v_gene: TRBV18; abundance: .; CDR3nt: TGTGCCAGCTCACGAACCGGGGGGGCGTCCCGTGATACGCAGTATTTT; CDR3aa: CASSRTGGASRDTQYF
d_gene: .; j_gene: TRBJ1-1; v_gene: TRBV5-6; abundance: .; CDR3nt: TGTGCCAGCAGCCGGGTGGGGGCGACGAACACTGAAGCTTTCTTT; CDR3aa: CASSRVGATNTEAFF
d_gene: .; j_gene: TRBJ2-3; v_gene: TRBV10-2; abundance: .; CDR3nt: TGCGCCACATCAAACGGAGCAGATACGCAGTATTTT; CDR3aa: CATSNGADTQYF
d_gene: .; j_gene: TRBJ1-1; v_gene: TRBV3-1/TRBV3-2; abundance: .; CDR3nt: TGTGCCAGCAGCCTGATGGGGCCGAACACTGAAGCTTTCTTT; CDR3aa: CASSLMGPNTEAFF
d_gene: TRBD1; j_gene: TRBJ1-2; v_gene: TRBV7-9; abundance: once; CDR3nt: TGTGCCAGCAGCTTATTAACAGGGGTAGCCTATGGCTACACCTTC; CDR3aa: CASSLLTGVAYGYTF
d_gene: TRBD2; j_gene: TRBJ2-7; v_gene: TRBV9; abundance: .; CDR3nt: TGTGCCAGCAGCGTAGGTGGGGGGAGGGCCCACGAGCAGTACTTC; CDR3aa: CASSVGGGRAHEQYF
d_gene: TRBD2; j_gene: TRBJ2-3; v_gene: TRBV2; abundance: .; CDR3nt: TGTGCCAGCAGGATAGCGGGAGGGCGATATACGCAGTATTTT; CDR3aa: CASRIAGGRYTQYF
d_gene: TRBD2; j_gene: TRBJ2-3; v_gene: TRBV11-3; abundance: once; CDR3nt: TGTGCCAGCAGCTCAGGGACTAGCGGAACAGATACGCAGTATTTT; CDR3aa: CASSSGTSGTDTQYF
d_gene: TRBD2; j_gene: TRBJ2-3; v_gene: TRBV14; abundance: .; CDR3nt: TGTGCCAGCAGCCAACTAGCGGCAAATACGCAGTATTTT; CDR3aa: CASSQLAANTQYF
d_gene: .; j_gene: TRBJ1-2; v_gene: TRBV9; abundance: .; CDR3nt: TGTGCCAGCAGCGTAGGGAAGGGGAATAACTATGGCTACACCTTC; CDR3aa: CASSVGKGNNYGYTF